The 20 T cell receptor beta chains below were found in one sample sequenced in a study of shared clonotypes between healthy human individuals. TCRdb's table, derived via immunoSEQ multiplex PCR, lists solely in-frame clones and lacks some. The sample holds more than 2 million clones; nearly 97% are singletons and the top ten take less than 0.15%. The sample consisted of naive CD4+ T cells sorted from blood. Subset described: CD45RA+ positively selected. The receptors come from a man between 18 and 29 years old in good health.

The CDR3 DNA reads TGTGCCAGCACCTTGAACCACTTTGCCGAGCAGTTCTTC. This gives the protein CASTLNHFAEQFF. The chain links TRBV14 to TRBJ2-1; D is undetermined. V dropped 7 bases and J dropped 10 bases, with 17 bases sitting between them. Germline CDR1 and CDR2: SGHDN and FVKESK. The length of the CDR3 is 13 residues.

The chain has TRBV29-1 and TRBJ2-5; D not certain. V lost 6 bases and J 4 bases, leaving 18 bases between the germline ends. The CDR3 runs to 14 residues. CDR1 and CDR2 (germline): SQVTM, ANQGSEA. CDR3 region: CSVDIRARRETQYF. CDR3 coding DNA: TGCAGCGTCGACATCCGGGCCCGCCGAGAGACCCAGTACTTC.

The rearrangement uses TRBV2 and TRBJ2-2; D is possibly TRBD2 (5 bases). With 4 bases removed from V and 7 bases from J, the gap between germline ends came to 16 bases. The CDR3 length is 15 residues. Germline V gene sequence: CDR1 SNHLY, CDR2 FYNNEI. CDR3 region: CASSGGVKVNGELFF. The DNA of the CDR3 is TGTGCCAGCAGTGGGGGAGTTAAGGTGAACGGGGAGCTGTTTTTT.

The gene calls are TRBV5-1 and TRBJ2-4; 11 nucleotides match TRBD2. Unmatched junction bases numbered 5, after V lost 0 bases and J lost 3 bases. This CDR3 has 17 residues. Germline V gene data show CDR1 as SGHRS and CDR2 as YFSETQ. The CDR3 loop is CASSLATTSGDKNIQYF. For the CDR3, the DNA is TGCGCCAGCAGCTTGGCCACGACTAGCGGGGACAAAAACATTCAGTACTTC. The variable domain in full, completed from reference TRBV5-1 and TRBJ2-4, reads KAGVTQTPRYLIKTRGQQVTLSCSPISGHRSVSWYQQTPGQGLQFLFEYFSETQRNKGNFPGRFSGRQFSNSRSEMNVSTLELGDSALYLCASSLATTSGDKNIQYFGAGTRLSVL.

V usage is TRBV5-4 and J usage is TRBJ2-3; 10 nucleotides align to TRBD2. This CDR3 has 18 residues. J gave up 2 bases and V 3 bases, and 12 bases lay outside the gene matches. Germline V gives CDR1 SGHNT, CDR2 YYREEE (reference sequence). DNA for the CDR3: TGTGCCAGCAGCTCCAATCCTAGCGGGGGTCTACTCACAGATACGCAGTATTTT. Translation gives CASSSNPSGGLLTDTQYF.

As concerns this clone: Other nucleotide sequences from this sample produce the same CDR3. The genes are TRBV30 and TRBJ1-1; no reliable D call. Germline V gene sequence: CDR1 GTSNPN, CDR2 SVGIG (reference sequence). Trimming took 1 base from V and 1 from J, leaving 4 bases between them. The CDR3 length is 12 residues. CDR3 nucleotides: TGTGCCTGGAGTGGGAGGAACACTGAAGCTTTCTTT. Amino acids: CAWSGRNTEAFF.

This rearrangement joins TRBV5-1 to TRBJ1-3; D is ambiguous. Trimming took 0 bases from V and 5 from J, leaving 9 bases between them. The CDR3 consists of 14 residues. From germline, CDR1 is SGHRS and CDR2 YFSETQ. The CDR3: CASSLDSGRNTIYF. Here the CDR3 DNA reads TGCGCCAGCAGCTTGGATTCGGGCAGAAACACCATATATTTT. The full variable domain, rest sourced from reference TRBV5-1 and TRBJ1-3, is KAGVTQTPRYLIKTRGQQVTLSCSPISGHRSVSWYQQTPGQGLQFLFEYFSETQRNKGNFPGRFSGRQFSNSRSEMNVSTLELGDSALYLCASSLDSGRNTIYFGEGSWLTVV.

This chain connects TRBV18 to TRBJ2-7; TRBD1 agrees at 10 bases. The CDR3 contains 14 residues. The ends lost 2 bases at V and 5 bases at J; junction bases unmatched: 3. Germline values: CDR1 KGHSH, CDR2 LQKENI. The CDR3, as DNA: TGTGCCAGCTCACCAAGGGACAGGGGAGACGAGCAGTACTTC. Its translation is CASSPRDRGDEQYF. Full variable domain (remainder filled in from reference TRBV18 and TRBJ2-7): NAGVMQNPRHLVRRRGQEARLRCSPMKGHSHVYWYRQLPEEGLKFMVYLQKENIIDESGMPKERFSAEFPKEGPSILRIQQVVRGDSAAYFCASSPRDRGDEQYFGPGTRLTVT.

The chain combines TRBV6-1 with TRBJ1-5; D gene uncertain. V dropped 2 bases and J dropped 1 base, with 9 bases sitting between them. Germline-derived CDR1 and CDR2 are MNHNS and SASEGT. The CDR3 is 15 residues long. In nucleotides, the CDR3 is TGTGCCAGCAGTGAACAGGTTAGCAGCAATCAGCCCCAGCATTTT. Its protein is CASSEQVSSNQPQHF.

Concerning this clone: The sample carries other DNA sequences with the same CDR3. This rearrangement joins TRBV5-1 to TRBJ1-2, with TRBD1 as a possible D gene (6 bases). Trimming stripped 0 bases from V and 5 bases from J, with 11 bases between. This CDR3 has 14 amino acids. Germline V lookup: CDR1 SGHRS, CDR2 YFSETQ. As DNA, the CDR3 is TGCGCCAGCAGCTTGGGTGGACAGTCGTATGGCTACACCTTC. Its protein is CASSLGGQSYGYTF.

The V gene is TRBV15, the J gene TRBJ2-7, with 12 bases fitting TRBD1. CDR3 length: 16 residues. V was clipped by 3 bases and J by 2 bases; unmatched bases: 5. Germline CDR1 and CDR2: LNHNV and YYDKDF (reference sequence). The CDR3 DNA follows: TGTGCCACCAGCAGTTACCGGGACAGGGGGCCCTACGAGCAGTACTTC. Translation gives CATSSYRDRGPYEQYF.

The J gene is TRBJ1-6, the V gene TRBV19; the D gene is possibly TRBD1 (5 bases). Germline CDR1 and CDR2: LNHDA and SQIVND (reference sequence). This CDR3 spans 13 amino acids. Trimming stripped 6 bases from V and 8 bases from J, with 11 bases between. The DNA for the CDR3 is TGTGCCAGTAGCCCCTCGGGGGATTCACCCCTCCACTTT. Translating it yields CASSPSGDSPLHF.

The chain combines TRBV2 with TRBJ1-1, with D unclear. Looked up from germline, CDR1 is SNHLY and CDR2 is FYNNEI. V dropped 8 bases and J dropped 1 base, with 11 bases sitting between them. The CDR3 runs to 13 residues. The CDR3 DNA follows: TGTGCCAGCGGTAAAGGACGGAACACTGAAGCTTTCTTT. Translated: CASGKGRNTEAFF.

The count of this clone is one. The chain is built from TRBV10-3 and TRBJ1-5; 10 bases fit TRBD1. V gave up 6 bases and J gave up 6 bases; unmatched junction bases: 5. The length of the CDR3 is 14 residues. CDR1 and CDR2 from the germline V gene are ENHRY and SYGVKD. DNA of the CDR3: TGTGCCATCAGGGGACAGGGGTCTGGTCAGCCCCAGCATTTT. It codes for CAIRGQGSGQPQHF.

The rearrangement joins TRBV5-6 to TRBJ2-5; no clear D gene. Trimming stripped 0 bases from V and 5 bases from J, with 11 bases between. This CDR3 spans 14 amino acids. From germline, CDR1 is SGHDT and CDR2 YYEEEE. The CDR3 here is CASSLVSRVETQYF. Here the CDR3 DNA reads TGTGCCAGCAGCTTGGTGAGCAGAGTCGAGACCCAGTACTTC.

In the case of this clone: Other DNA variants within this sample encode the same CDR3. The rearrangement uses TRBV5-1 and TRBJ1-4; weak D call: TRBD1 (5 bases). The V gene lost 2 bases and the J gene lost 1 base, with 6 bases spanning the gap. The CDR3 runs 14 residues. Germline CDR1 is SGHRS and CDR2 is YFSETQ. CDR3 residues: CASSFGGTNEKLFF. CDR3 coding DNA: TGCGCCAGCAGCTTCGGGGGAACTAATGAAAAACTGTTTTTT.

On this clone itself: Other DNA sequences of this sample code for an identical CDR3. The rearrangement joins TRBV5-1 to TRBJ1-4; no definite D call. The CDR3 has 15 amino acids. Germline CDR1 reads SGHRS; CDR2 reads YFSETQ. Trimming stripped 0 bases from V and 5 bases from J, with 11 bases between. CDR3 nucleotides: TGCGCCAGCAGCTTGGAGGGCGGGCCGAATGAAAAACTGTTTTTT. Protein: CASSLEGGPNEKLFF.

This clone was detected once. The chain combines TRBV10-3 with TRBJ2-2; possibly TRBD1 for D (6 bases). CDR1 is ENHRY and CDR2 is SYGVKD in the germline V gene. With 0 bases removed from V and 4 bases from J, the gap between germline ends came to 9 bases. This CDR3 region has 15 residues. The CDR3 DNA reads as TGTGCCATCAGTGAGTCAGGGGGACCCACCGGGGAGCTGTTTTTT. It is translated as CAISESGGPTGELFF.

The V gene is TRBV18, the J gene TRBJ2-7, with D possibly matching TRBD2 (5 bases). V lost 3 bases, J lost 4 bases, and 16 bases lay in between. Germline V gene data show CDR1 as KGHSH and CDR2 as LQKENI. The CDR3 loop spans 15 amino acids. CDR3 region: CASSPGERMGYEQYF. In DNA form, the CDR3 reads TGTGCCAGCTCACCGGGCGAGCGGATGGGATACGAGCAGTACTTC. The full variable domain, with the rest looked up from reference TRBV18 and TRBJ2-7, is NAGVMQNPRHLVRRRGQEARLRCSPMKGHSHVYWYRQLPEEGLKFMVYLQKENIIDESGMPKERFSAEFPKEGPSILRIQQVVRGDSAAYFCASSPGERMGYEQYFGPGTRLTVT.

The CDR3 reads CAWSVSQRGARSGTDTQYF. The CDR3 DNA is TGTGCCTGGAGTGTAAGCCAGCGGGGGGCCCGATCCGGCACAGATACGCAGTATTTT. V usage is TRBV30 and J usage is TRBJ2-3, with 9 bases fitting TRBD2. Unmatched junction bases numbered 14, after V lost 0 bases and J lost 1 base. The CDR3 covers 19 residues. Germline V gives CDR1 GTSNPN, CDR2 SVGIG (reference sequence).